This TCR beta chain was observed in a study of blood T cell repertoires in COVID-19. Background on the study: Material from acute and convalescent COVID-19 was sourced from the United States, Italy and Spain. From T cells, B-cell-depleted T cells, or PBMCs came the material, which was cDNA or gDNA.

The V and J ends lost 2 bases and 5 bases respectively, with 10 bases between them. Germline V CDR1 and CDR2: SGHDN, FVKESK. There are 13 residues in the CDR3. Authors' analysis steps: The authors estimated nucleated cell counts from reference gene primer amplification. Assay used: immunoSEQ multiplex PCR; TCRdb lists only in-frame clones, some missing. D and trimming were read from the DNA, whereas the V and J calls and clone size are those reported in that table. Here the sample spans a few hundred thousand clones, approximately 91% being singletons. The sequence was obtained from a woman in her 40s who had recovered from COVID-19. Sequencing input: peripheral blood. This chain joins TRBV14 and TRBJ2-7; D is uncertain. This chain's CDR3 is CASSQLNSHEQYF. As DNA, the CDR3 is TGTGCCAGCAGCCAATTGAATAGCCACGAGCAGTACTTC.